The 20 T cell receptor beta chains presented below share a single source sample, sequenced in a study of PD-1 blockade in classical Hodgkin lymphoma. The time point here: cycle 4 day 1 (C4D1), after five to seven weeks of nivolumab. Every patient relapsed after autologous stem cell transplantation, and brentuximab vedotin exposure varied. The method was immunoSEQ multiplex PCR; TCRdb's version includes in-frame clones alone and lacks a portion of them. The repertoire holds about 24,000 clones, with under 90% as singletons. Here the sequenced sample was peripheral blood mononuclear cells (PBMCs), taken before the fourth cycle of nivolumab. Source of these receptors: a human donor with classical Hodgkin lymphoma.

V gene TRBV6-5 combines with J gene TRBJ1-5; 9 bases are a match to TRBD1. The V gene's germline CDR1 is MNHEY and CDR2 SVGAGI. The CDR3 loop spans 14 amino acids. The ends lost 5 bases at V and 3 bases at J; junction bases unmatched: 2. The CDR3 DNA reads TGTGCCAGCAGTACAGGGGGCCTCAATCAGCCCCAGCATTTT. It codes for CASSTGGLNQPQHF.

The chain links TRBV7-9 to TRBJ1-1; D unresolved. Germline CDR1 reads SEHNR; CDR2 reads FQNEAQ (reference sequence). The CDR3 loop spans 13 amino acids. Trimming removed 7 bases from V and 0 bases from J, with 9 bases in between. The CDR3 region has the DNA TGTGCCAGCAAAGAACCGCTGAACACTGAAGCTTTCTTT. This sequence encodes CASKEPLNTEAFF.

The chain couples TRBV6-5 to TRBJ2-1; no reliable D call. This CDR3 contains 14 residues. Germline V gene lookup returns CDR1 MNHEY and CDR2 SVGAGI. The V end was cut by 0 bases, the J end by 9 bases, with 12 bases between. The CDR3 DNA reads TGTGCCAGCAGTTACTCGACACTTGGCGGTGAGCAGTTCTTC. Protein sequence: CASSYSTLGGEQFF.

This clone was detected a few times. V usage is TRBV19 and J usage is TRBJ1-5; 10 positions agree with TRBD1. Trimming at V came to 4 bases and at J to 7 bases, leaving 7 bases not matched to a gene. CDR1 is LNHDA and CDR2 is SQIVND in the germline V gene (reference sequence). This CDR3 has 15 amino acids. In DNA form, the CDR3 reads TGTGCCAGTAGTACGACAGGGGGCAACAACCAGCCCCAGCATTTT. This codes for CASSTTGGNNQPQHF.

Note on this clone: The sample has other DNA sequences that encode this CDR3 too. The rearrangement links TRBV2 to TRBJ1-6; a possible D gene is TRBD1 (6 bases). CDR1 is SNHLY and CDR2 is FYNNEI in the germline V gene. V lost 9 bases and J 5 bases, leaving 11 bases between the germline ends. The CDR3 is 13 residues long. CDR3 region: CASRTENNSPLHF. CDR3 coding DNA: TGTGCCAGTAGGACAGAAAATAATTCACCCCTCCACTTT.

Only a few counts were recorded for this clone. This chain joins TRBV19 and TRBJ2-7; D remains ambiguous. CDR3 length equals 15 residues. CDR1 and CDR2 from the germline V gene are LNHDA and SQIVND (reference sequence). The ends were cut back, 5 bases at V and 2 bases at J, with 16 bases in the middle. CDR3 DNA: TGTGCCAGTAGTTTACTGGCCTCCGAGCCCTACGAGCAGTACTTC. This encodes CASSLLASEPYEQYF.

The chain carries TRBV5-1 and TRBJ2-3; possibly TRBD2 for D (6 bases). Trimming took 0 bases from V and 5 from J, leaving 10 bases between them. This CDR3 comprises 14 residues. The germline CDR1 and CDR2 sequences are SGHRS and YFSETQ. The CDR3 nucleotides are TGCGCCAGCAGCTTGGGACGGAGGGGAGATACGCAGTATTTT. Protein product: CASSLGRRGDTQYF.

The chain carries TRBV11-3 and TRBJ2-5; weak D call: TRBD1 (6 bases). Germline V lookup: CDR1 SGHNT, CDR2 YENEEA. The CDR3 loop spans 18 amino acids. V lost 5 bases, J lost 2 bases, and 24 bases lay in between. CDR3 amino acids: CASSLPLGQTGIQETQYF. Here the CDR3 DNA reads TGTGCCAGCAGCCTCCCCCTAGGACAGACCGGGATTCAAGAGACCCAGTACTTC.

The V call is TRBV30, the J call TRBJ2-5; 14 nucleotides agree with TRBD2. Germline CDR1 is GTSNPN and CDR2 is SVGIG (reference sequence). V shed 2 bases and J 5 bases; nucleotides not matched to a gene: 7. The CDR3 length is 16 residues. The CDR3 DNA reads TGTGCCTGGAGTTTAGGACTAGCGGGGGGCGTGGAGACCCAGTACTTC. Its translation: CAWSLGLAGGVETQYF.

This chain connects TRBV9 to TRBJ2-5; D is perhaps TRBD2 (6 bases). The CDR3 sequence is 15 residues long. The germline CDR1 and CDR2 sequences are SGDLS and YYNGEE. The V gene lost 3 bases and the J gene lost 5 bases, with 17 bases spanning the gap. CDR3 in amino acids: CASSERGGEAETQYF. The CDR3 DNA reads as TGTGCCAGCAGCGAACGGGGAGGAGAGGCGGAGACCCAGTACTTC.

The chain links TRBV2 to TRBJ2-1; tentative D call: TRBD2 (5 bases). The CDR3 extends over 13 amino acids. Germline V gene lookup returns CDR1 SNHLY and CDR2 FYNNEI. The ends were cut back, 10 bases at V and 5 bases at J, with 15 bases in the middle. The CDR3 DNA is TGTGCCACCGGGATTATACGGGACAATGAGCAGTTCTTC. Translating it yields CATGIIRDNEQFF.

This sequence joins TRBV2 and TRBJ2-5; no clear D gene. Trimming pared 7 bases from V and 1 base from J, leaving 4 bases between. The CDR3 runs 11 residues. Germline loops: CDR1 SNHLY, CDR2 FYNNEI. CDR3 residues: CASTFQETQYF. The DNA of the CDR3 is TGTGCCAGCACCTTCCAAGAGACCCAGTACTTC.

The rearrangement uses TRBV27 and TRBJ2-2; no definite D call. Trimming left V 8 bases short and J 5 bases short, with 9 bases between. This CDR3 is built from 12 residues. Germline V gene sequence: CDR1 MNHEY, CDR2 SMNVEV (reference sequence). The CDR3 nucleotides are TGTGCCAGCTCCAAAGGGACCGGGGAGCTGTTTTTT. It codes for CASSKGTGELFF.

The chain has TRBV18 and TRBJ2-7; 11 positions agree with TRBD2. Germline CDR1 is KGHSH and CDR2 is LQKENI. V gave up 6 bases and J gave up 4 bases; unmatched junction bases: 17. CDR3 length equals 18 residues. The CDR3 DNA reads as TGTGCCAGCTCGGAAATCCGGGAGGTGTCTAGCGGGAGGTACGAGCAGTACTTC. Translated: CASSEIREVSSGRYEQYF.

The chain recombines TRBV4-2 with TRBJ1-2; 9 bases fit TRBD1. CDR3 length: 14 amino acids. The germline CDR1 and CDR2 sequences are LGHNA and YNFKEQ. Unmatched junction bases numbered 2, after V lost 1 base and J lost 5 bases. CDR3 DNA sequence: TGTGCCAGCAGCCAAGGGACAGGGGTTTATGGCTACACCTTC. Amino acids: CASSQGTGVYGYTF.

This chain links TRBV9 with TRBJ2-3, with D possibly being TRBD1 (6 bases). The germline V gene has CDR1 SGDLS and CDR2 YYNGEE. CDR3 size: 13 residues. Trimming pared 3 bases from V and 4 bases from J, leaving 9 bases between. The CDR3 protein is CASSDRASDTQYF. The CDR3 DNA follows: TGTGCCAGCAGCGACAGGGCCTCAGATACGCAGTATTTT.

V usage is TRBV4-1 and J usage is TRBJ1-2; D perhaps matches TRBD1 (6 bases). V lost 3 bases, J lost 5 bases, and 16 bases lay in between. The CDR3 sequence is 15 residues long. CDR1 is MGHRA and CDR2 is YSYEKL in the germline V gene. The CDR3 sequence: CASSQNSGASYGYTF. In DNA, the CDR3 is TGCGCCAGCAGCCAGAACTCAGGGGCCTCTTATGGCTACACCTTC.

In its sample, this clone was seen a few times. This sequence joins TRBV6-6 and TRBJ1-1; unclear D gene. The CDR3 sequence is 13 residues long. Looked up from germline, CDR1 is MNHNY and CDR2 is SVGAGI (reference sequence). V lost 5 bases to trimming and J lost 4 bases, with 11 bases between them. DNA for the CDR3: TGTGCCAGCAGTATCGACGGCGGCACTGAAGCTTTCTTT. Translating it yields CASSIDGGTEAFF.

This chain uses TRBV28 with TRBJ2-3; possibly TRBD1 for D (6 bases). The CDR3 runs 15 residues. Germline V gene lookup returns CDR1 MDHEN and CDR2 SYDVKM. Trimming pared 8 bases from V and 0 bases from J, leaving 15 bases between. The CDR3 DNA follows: TGTGCCAGCGCAACAGGGAGTTCTAGCACAGATACGCAGTATTTT. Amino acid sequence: CASATGSSSTDTQYF.

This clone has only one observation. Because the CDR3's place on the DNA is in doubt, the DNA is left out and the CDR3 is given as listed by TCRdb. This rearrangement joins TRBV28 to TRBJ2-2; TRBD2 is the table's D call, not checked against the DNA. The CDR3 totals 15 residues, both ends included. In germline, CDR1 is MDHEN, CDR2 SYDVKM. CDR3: CASILAGGYTGELFF.